The 10 T cell receptor beta chains presented below share a single source sample, sequenced in a study of blood T cell repertoires in COVID-19. Profiling relied on immunoSEQ multiplex PCR, and the TCRdb table lists in-frame clones only, not all of them. This sample carries some 290,000 clones, around 78% of them seen once, and the ten largest clones take over 4.5%. Sequenced material: peripheral blood. The receptors come from a man between 60 and 75 years old who had recovered from COVID-19.

Points on this clone: The same CDR3 is also encoded by other DNA sequences in this sample. The gene calls are TRBV5-1 and TRBJ2-3; TRBD2 might be the D (5 bases). V shed 0 bases and J shed 2 bases, with 7 bases lying between them. CDR1 and CDR2 (germline): SGHRS, YFSETQ. The length of the CDR3 is 14 residues. Written as DNA, the CDR3 is TGCGCCAGCAGCTTGGCGGGATTCACAGATACGCAGTATTTT. It yields the protein CASSLAGFTDTQYF.

Here the CDR3 DNA reads TGTGCCAGCAGTTCCGAAGCGGGGGGGTGGAACGAGCAGTACTTC. Encoded protein: CASSSEAGGWNEQYF. The V call is TRBV27, the J call TRBJ2-7, with 10 bases aligning to TRBD2. Germline trimming cut 4 bases from V and 5 bases from J; bases unmatched to any gene: 8. The CDR3 has 15 amino acids. Looked up from germline, CDR1 is MNHEY and CDR2 is SMNVEV (reference sequence).

The chain uses TRBV4-2 and TRBJ2-1; the match to TRBD1 covers 11 bases. The germline V gene has CDR1 LGHNA and CDR2 YNFKEQ. The ends lost 1 base at V and 9 bases at J; junction bases unmatched: 8. The CDR3 extends over 16 amino acids. The CDR3 sequence is CASSQGLDRGPGEQFF. The CDR3 DNA reads TGTGCCAGCAGCCAAGGGCTGGACAGGGGGCCAGGTGAGCAGTTCTTC.

This chain joins TRBV6-6 and TRBJ2-7; 10 bases map to TRBD2. Germline lookup yields CDR1 MNHNY and CDR2 SVGAGI (reference sequence). Trimming took 6 bases from V and 0 from J; bases not matched to a gene: 5. The length of the CDR3 is 15 residues. CDR3 sequence reads: CASSQSGRVSYEQYF. The CDR3 DNA follows: TGTGCCAGCAGCCAAAGCGGGAGGGTCTCCTACGAGCAGTACTTC.

The CDR3: CASSLARSSYEQYF. The CDR3 DNA sequence: TGTGCCAGCAGCTTAGCGCGTAGCTCCTACGAGCAGTACTTC. J is TRBJ2-7 and V is TRBV7-8; no definite D call. The CDR3 totals 14 residues. With 0 bases removed from V and 0 bases from J, the gap between germline ends came to 6 bases. Germline-derived CDR1 and CDR2 are SGHVS and FQNEAQ. Looking up the rest from reference TRBV7-8 and TRBJ2-7 gives the full variable domain: GAGVSQSPRYKVAKRGQDVALRCDPISGHVSLFWYQQALGQGPEFLTYFQNEAQLDKSGLPSDRFFAERPEGSVSTLKIQRTQQEDSAVYLCASSLARSSYEQYFGPGTRLTVT.

The gene calls are TRBV6-5 and TRBJ1-1; no definite D call. Germline CDR1 MNHEY, CDR2 SVGAGI. This CDR3 has 14 amino acids. The V end lost 0 bases, the J end lost 2 bases, and 7 bases lay between the germline ends. CDR3: CASSYSAFNTEAFF. In nucleotides, the CDR3 is TGTGCCAGCAGTTACTCAGCTTTTAACACTGAAGCTTTCTTT.

V and J are TRBV7-3 and TRBJ2-2, with 10 bases matching TRBD2. The CDR3 is made up of 16 amino acids. Germline V lookup: CDR1 SGHTA, CDR2 FQGTGA. Unmatched junction bases numbered 2, after V lost 4 bases and J lost 0 bases. The CDR3 is CASSWTSGANTGELFF. CDR3 in DNA: TGTGCCAGCAGCTGGACTAGCGGTGCGAACACCGGGGAGCTGTTTTTT.

The chain is built from TRBV6-5 and TRBJ2-7; 9 positions agree with TRBD1. Germline V gene data show CDR1 as MNHEY and CDR2 as SVGAGI. The V gene end was trimmed by 2 bases and the J gene end by 4 bases; junction bases not matched to a gene: 6. The CDR3 spans 15 residues. Here the CDR3 reads CASSYRGQGQYEQYF. For the CDR3, the DNA is TGTGCCAGCAGTTACCGGGGACAGGGCCAGTACGAGCAGTACTTC.

The chain joins TRBV7-9 to TRBJ2-1; D call uncertain. The CDR3 spans 13 residues. V was clipped by 6 bases and J by 1 base, with 7 bases between them. Germline CDR1 SEHNR, CDR2 FQNEAQ (reference sequence). Written as DNA, the CDR3 is TGTGCCAGCAGTAAGGAGTCCTACAATGAGCAGTTCTTC. Translation gives CASSKESYNEQFF.

This clone was detected only once. The J gene is TRBJ1-1, the V gene TRBV6-5; 7 bases align to TRBD1. The CDR3 is 15 amino acids. The germline gives CDR1 MNHEY, CDR2 SVGAGI. V lost 4 bases to trimming and J lost 4 bases; unmatched junction nucleotides: 9. This chain's CDR3 is CASSFSQGLGTEAFF. CDR3 sequence (DNA): TGTGCCAGCAGTTTCTCACAGGGGCTGGGCACTGAAGCTTTCTTT.